A selection of T cell receptor beta chains follows, all from one sample in a study of blood T cell repertoires in COVID-19. Clones were read by immunoSEQ multiplex PCR, and TCRdb kept only the in-frame ones, dropping some. The sample holds about 480,000 clones, 70% to 90% seen once. The sample taken for sequencing was PBMCs or T cells enriched from blood (not recorded which). The receptors originated from a woman between 18 and 29 years old with acute COVID-19. CDR3s include the opening cysteine and the closing phenylalanine or tryptophan. The D gene is left open where the match is weak. A clone size is listed for some rows: how often the clone was seen (once, few, many), or a class if it is expanded.

NA	NA	TRBV18	TRBJ2-4	TGTGCCAGCTCGTCCAAACCTCAGGGGGCCAAAAACATTCAGTACTTC	CASSSKPQGAKNIQYF
once	TRBD1	TRBV28	TRBJ1-4	TGTGCCAGCAGTACCACAGAGGGACAGGGGATTTTGGAAAAACTGTTTTTT	CASSTTEGQGILEKLFF
NA	TRBD1	TRBV24-1	TRBJ2-7	TGTGCCACCAGTGGGGACAGGGACTACGAGCAGTACTTC	CATSGDRDYEQYF
NA	TRBD2	TRBV28	TRBJ2-7	TGTGCCAGCAGCCCCCGGGGGGGTACCCGGAGCTACGAGCAGTACTTC	CASSPRGGTRSYEQYF
few	NA	TRBV27	TRBJ1-6	TGTGCCAGCAGTTTTGTGGCAGGGAACTCACCCCTCCACTTT	CASSFVAGNSPLHF
NA	NA	TRBV2	TRBJ2-5	TGTGCCAGCAGCCAACAGGGCGGAGAGACCCAGTACTTC	CASSQQGGETQYF
few	TRBD2	TRBV7-2	TRBJ2-7	TGTGCCAGCAGCTTTTTAGCGGGGCTCTCCTACGAGCAGTACTTC	CASSFLAGLSYEQYF
NA	NA	TRBV7-2	TRBJ2-2	TGTGCCAGCAGCTTAGTGGGGGGGCCCGGGGAGCTGTTTTTT	CASSLVGGPGELFF
NA	TRBD2	TRBV11-3	TRBJ2-1	TGTGCCAGCAGCGAGAGCGGGAGATCCTACAATGAGCAGTTCTTC	CASSESGRSYNEQFF
NA	TRBD2	TRBV11-2	TRBJ2-7	TGTGCCAGCAGCTCGAAAGTAACTAGCGGGGGGATCTACGAGCAGTACTTC	CASSSKVTSGGIYEQYF
NA	TRBD1	TRBV6-1	TRBJ1-5	TGTGCCAGCAGTGGCCGGGACAGGGGGTTCAATCAGCCCCAGCATTTT	CASSGRDRGFNQPQHF
NA	NA	TRBV11-3	TRBJ2-5	TGTGCCAGCAGCAAAGGGGCCTTGGAGACCCAGTACTTC	CASSKGALETQYF
NA	NA	TRBV7-9	TRBJ1-1	TGTGCCAGCAGCGAACAGGGAGAGGGAACTGAAGCTTTCTTT	CASSEQGEGTEAFF
NA	TRBD1	TRBV3-1/TRBV3-2	TRBJ1-2	TGTGCCAGCAGCCAAGTAGTACGAGGACAGGGGGCCCATGGCTACACCTTC	CASSQVVRGQGAHGYTF
NA	NA	TRBV27	TRBJ2-2	TGTGCCAGCAGTTTATTGGGGGGTGCGCCCGGGGAGCTGTTTTTT	CASSLLGGAPGELFF
NA	TRBD1	TRBV11-3	TRBJ2-7	TGTGCCAGCAGCCTATGGACAGGGGACGAGCAGTACTTC	CASSLWTGDEQYF
NA	NA	TRBV28	TRBJ1-1	TGTGCCAGCAGGATGCGGAACACTGAAGCTTTCTTT	CASRMRNTEAFF
NA	NA	TRBV3-1/TRBV3-2	TRBJ1-3	TGTGCCAGCAGCCAGACAACAGGGTCGGGAAACACCATATATTTT	CASSQTTGSGNTIYF
NA	NA	TRBV2	TRBJ2-7	TGTGCCAGCAGTGAAGCGCTTCTTAGCTCCTACGAGCAGTACTTC	CASSEALLSSYEQYF
NA	NA	TRBV29-1	TRBJ1-2	TGCAGCGTCTTAGACAGCTACTATGGCTACACCTTC	CSVLDSYYGYTF
NA	TRBD1	TRBV29-1	TRBJ2-1	TGCAGCGTTGAACCACAGGGGAACAATGAGCAGTTCTTC	CSVEPQGNNEQFF
NA	NA	TRBV2	TRBJ1-5	TGTGCCAGCAGTGGCGAGGGTGCGGTTGATCAGCCCCAGCATTTT	CASSGEGAVDQPQHF
NA	NA	TRBV18	TRBJ1-3	TGTGCCAGCTCACCACCGACTAGAGCCGGAAACACCATATATTTT	CASSPPTRAGNTIYF
NA	NA	TRBV4-3	TRBJ1-4	TGCGCCAGCAGCCAATTAGATTCGGGGGGCGCGGGCGAAAAACTGTTTTTT	CASSQLDSGGAGEKLFF
NA	NA	TRBV2	TRBJ2-3	TGTGCCAGCAGTGAAACTCAGGGGCCAATGTACACAGATACGCAGTATTTT	CASSETQGPMYTDTQYF
NA	TRBD1	TRBV5-1	TRBJ1-1	TGCGCCAGCAGCTTGGCCCGCCGGGACAGGGGGCGCGGGTACACTGAAGCTTTCTTT	CASSLARRDRGRGYTEAFF
NA	TRBD1	TRBV5-6	TRBJ1-2	TGTGCCAGCAGCCCCCCGACAGGGATTTATGGCTACACCTTC	CASSPPTGIYGYTF
NA	NA	TRBV19	TRBJ2-2	TGTGCCAGTAGTTTCTCCGGGGAGCTGTTTTTT	CASSFSGELFF
NA	TRBD1	TRBV14	TRBJ1-1	TGTGCCAGCAGCCTTCGACAGGGAGGTTATGCTGAAGCTTTCTTT	CASSLRQGGYAEAFF
few	TRBD1	TRBV7-9	TRBJ1-1	TGTGCCATTTCGACAGGGAGGCTCACTGAAGCTTTCTTT	CAISTGRLTEAFF
NA	TRBD2	TRBV15	TRBJ2-1	TGTGCCACCAGCAGTAGGACTAGCGGGAGAGGATACAATGAGCAGTTCTTC	CATSSRTSGRGYNEQFF